Presented here are 24 T cell receptor beta chains from one specimen sequenced in a study of T cell responses to AZD1222 COVID-19 vaccine. Repertoires were generated with immunoSEQ multiplex PCR, while TCRdb's copy carries only in-frame clones and drops some. The sample holds some 190,000 clones, approximately 94% seen once. The sample in question was peripheral blood, obtained 28 days after the second dose of the MenACWY control vaccine. Source of these receptors: an adult who received the MenACWY meningococcal vaccine as a control.

This chain links TRBV5-1 with TRBJ1-6, with D possibly matching TRBD1 (6 bases). Per the germline V gene, CDR1 is SGHRS and CDR2 is YFSETQ. The germline V and J ends were trimmed by 4 bases and 7 bases, with 12 bases remaining between them. This CDR3 region has 14 residues. The DNA for the CDR3 is TGCGCCAGCAGCCTCAGGGGAATCAATTCACCCCTCCACTTT. It encodes CASSLRGINSPLHF. Variable domain in full (rest from reference TRBV5-1 and TRBJ1-6): KAGVTQTPRYLIKTRGQQVTLSCSPISGHRSVSWYQQTPGQGLQFLFEYFSETQRNKGNFPGRFSGRQFSNSRSEMNVSTLELGDSALYLCASSLRGINSPLHFGNGTRLTVT.

The chain carries TRBV5-1 and TRBJ2-7; the D is unclear. The V end lost 0 bases, the J end lost 4 bases, and 11 bases lay between the germline ends. The CDR3 sequence is 14 residues long. Germline CDR1 SGHRS, CDR2 YFSETQ. The CDR3 nucleotides read TGCGCCAGCAGCTTGGGGGTTGGGGAATACGAGCAGTACTTC. This codes for CASSLGVGEYEQYF. The whole variable domain, filled in from reference TRBV5-1 and TRBJ2-7, reads KAGVTQTPRYLIKTRGQQVTLSCSPISGHRSVSWYQQTPGQGLQFLFEYFSETQRNKGNFPGRFSGRQFSNSRSEMNVSTLELGDSALYLCASSLGVGEYEQYFGPGTRLTVT.

The chain has TRBV2 and TRBJ1-5; D gene unclear. The CDR3 has 14 residues. Germline CDR1 is SNHLY and CDR2 is FYNNEI. Trimming took 6 bases from V and 1 from J, leaving 10 bases between them. The CDR3 region is CASRTEGSNQPQHF. The CDR3 DNA sequence: TGTGCCAGCAGGACCGAGGGAAGCAATCAGCCCCAGCATTTT.

V gene TRBV28 combines with J gene TRBJ1-5, with TRBD1 identical over 8 bases. CDR3 size: 15 residues. With V trimmed by 6 bases and J by 1 base, 5 bases remained unmatched. Germline V gene lookup returns CDR1 MDHEN and CDR2 SYDVKM. DNA of the CDR3: TGTGCCAGCAGCCCGGGACAGGAGAGCAATCAGCCCCAGCATTTT. Protein product: CASSPGQESNQPQHF.

V and J are TRBV30 and TRBJ2-3; D might be TRBD1 (6 bases). The CDR3 loop spans 12 amino acids. Germline V gene lookup returns CDR1 GTSNPN and CDR2 SVGIG (reference sequence). V was clipped by 4 bases and J by 2 bases, with 7 bases between them. The CDR3 spells CAWKGVTDTQYF. In DNA form, the CDR3 reads TGTGCCTGGAAGGGGGTCACAGATACGCAGTATTTT.

The gene calls are TRBV7-9 and TRBJ1-5; D not resolved. Deletions cut 0 bases from V and 3 bases from J, with 6 bases between. The CDR3 spans 14 residues. Germline V gene lookup returns CDR1 SEHNR and CDR2 FQNEAQ (reference sequence). The CDR3 nucleotides read TGTGCCAGCAGCTTAGCCGGATACAATCAGCCCCAGCATTTT. Its translation: CASSLAGYNQPQHF. Drawing the rest from reference TRBV7-9 and TRBJ1-5, the complete variable domain is DTGVSQNPRHKITKRGQNVTFRCDPISEHNRLYWYRQTLGQGPEFLTYFQNEAQLEKSRLLSDRFSAERPKGSFSTLEIQRTEQGDSAMYLCASSLAGYNQPQHFGDGTRLSIL.

This clone has just a few counts. The chain combines TRBV2 with TRBJ1-2; D is perhaps TRBD1 (5 bases). With 6 bases removed from V and 5 bases from J, the gap between germline ends came to 7 bases. The CDR3 loop spans 11 amino acids. Germline CDR1 and CDR2: SNHLY and FYNNEI. The CDR3 sequence: CASSGHYGYTF. CDR3 bases: TGTGCCAGCAGCGGACATTATGGCTACACCTTC.

The chain recombines TRBV9 with TRBJ2-1; D is ambiguous. Germline CDR1 reads SGDLS; CDR2 reads YYNGEE. Trimming took 1 base from V and 9 from J, leaving 11 bases between them. The CDR3 runs 13 residues. CDR3 sequence (DNA): TGTGCCAGCAGCGTAAGCCTGGCCGGTGAGCAGTTCTTC. It translates to CASSVSLAGEQFF.

This rearrangement joins TRBV30 to TRBJ2-4; D perhaps matches TRBD1 (6 bases). Germline CDR1 is GTSNPN and CDR2 is SVGIG (reference sequence). Trimming removed 5 bases at V and 0 bases at J, with 17 bases between. The CDR3 loop spans 16 amino acids. The CDR3 sequence is CAWARDTWGAKNIQYF. The CDR3 region has the DNA TGTGCCTGGGCAAGGGACACGTGGGGAGCCAAAAACATTCAGTACTTC.

The rearrangement joins TRBV30 to TRBJ2-5; TRBD2 matches 8 bases. J lost 5 bases, V lost 2 bases, and 4 bases had no gene match. This CDR3 has 13 amino acids. Germline values: CDR1 GTSNPN, CDR2 SVGIG (reference sequence). The CDR3 loop is CAWSTGGVETQYF. The CDR3 DNA reads as TGTGCCTGGAGTACCGGGGGGGTCGAGACCCAGTACTTC.

V is TRBV2 and J is TRBJ2-3, with D maybe TRBD1 (5 bases). CDR1 SNHLY and CDR2 FYNNEI come from the germline V gene. Trimming took 0 bases from V and 0 from J, leaving 10 bases between them. CDR3 length: 16 amino acids. The CDR3 sequence: CASSEALGASTDTQYF. The CDR3, as DNA: TGTGCCAGCAGTGAAGCGCTAGGGGCAAGCACAGATACGCAGTATTTT.

The rearrangement uses TRBV27 and TRBJ2-2, with a weak D call TRBD2 (7 bases). The CDR3 sequence is 15 residues long. V shed 0 bases and J shed 5 bases, with 10 bases lying between them. Per the germline V gene, CDR1 is MNHEY and CDR2 is SMNVEV (reference sequence). The CDR3 DNA follows: TGTGCCAGCAGTTTATCGCGGGGGCCTACCGGGGAGCTGTTTTTT. The encoded protein is CASSLSRGPTGELFF.

The chain carries TRBV9 and TRBJ1-4; TRBD1 matches at 8 bases. This CDR3 comprises 14 residues. The germline V gene encodes CDR1 SGDLS and CDR2 YYNGEE. The V and J ends lost 3 bases and 4 bases, in that order; junction bases with no gene match: 2. The CDR3 here is CASSGTGINEKLFF. For the CDR3, the DNA is TGTGCCAGCAGCGGGACAGGGATTAATGAAAAACTGTTTTTT.

The V call is TRBV28, the J call TRBJ2-1, with D tentatively TRBD2 (5 bases). V lost 5 bases to trimming and J lost 0 bases, with 11 bases between them. Germline CDR1 MDHEN, CDR2 SYDVKM. The CDR3 contains 15 residues. The CDR3 sequence: CASSGSGPSYNEQFF. The CDR3, as DNA: TGTGCCAGCAGTGGGAGCGGACCCTCCTACAATGAGCAGTTCTTC.

This chain connects TRBV5-4 to TRBJ1-6, with a weak D call TRBD1 (5 bases). Germline CDR1 reads SGHNT; CDR2 reads YYREEE (reference sequence). The CDR3 loop spans 14 amino acids. The V end was cut by 4 bases, the J end by 14 bases, with 19 bases between. Here the CDR3 DNA reads TGTGCCAGCAGCAGTCCGGGACCCCGCTCGGCCCTCCACTTT. Protein: CASSSPGPRSALHF.

This chain links TRBV7-2 with TRBJ1-4; D perhaps matches TRBD1 (6 bases). The CDR3 has 16 amino acids. Germline V lookup: CDR1 SGHTA, CDR2 FQGNSA. V was clipped by 5 bases and J by 4 bases, with 17 bases between them. The CDR3 spells CASSTRLGQLNEKLFF. For the CDR3, the DNA is TGTGCCAGCAGCACACGTCTAGGACAGCTTAATGAAAAACTGTTTTTT.

V gene TRBV15 combines with J gene TRBJ2-7; D gene ambiguous. The CDR3 loop spans 12 amino acids. Trimming took 0 bases from V and 7 from J, leaving 7 bases between them. Germline V gene data show CDR1 as LNHNV and CDR2 as YYDKDF (reference sequence). CDR3 protein: CATSRDAQEQYF. CDR3 in DNA: TGTGCCACCAGCAGAGATGCGCAAGAGCAGTACTTC. Using reference TRBV15 and TRBJ2-7 for the parts outside the CDR3, the full variable domain is DAMVIQNPRYQVTQFGKPVTLSCSQTLNHNVMYWYQQKSSQAPKLLFHYYDKDFNNEADTPDNFQSRRPNTSFCFLDIRSPGLGDTAMYLCATSRDAQEQYFGPGTRLTVT.

V and J are TRBV5-4 and TRBJ2-1; 7 bases fit TRBD2. J lost 8 bases, V lost 4 bases, and 12 bases had no gene match. The CDR3 extends over 15 amino acids. Germline-derived CDR1 and CDR2 are SGHNT and YYREEE (reference sequence). The CDR3 loop is CASSLPGRSGDEQFF. The CDR3 nucleotides read TGTGCCAGCAGCCTACCGGGCCGCAGCGGGGATGAGCAGTTCTTC.

This sequence joins TRBV27 and TRBJ1-5, with D possibly matching TRBD1 (6 bases). V lost 5 bases to trimming and J lost 4 bases, with 12 bases between them. CDR1 and CDR2 from the germline V gene are MNHEY and SMNVEV (reference sequence). This CDR3 contains 14 residues. CDR3 region: CASSGQGNNQPQHF. CDR3 DNA sequence: TGTGCCAGCAGTGGTCAGGGGAATAATCAGCCCCAGCATTTT.

The chain has TRBV7-8 and TRBJ2-7, with D perhaps matching TRBD2 (6 bases). Germline assignment: CDR1 SGHVS and CDR2 FQNEAQ. The CDR3 is 16 residues long. Trimming stripped 0 bases from V and 0 bases from J, with 12 bases between. In nucleotides, the CDR3 is TGTGCCAGCAGCTTAGCAGGGGCGGGGAGCTCCTACGAGCAGTACTTC. This gives the protein CASSLAGAGSSYEQYF. The whole variable domain, filled in from reference TRBV7-8 and TRBJ2-7, reads GAGVSQSPRYKVAKRGQDVALRCDPISGHVSLFWYQQALGQGPEFLTYFQNEAQLDKSGLPSDRFFAERPEGSVSTLKIQRTQQEDSAVYLCASSLAGAGSSYEQYFGPGTRLTVT.

The gene calls are TRBV2 and TRBJ2-7; no definite D call. Germline lookup yields CDR1 SNHLY and CDR2 FYNNEI. CDR3 size: 13 residues. Trimming pared 4 bases from V and 7 bases from J, leaving 14 bases between. DNA of the CDR3: TGTGCCAGCAGTGCTTCACCGATGGGGGAGCAGTACTTC. Amino acid sequence: CASSASPMGEQYF.

The chain recombines TRBV7-9 with TRBJ2-5; possibly TRBD2 for D (5 bases). V lost 2 bases and J 2 bases, leaving 6 bases between the germline ends. The CDR3 covers 13 residues. Germline values: CDR1 SEHNR, CDR2 FQNEAQ (reference sequence). CDR3 region: CASSLSGQETQYF. The CDR3 DNA follows: TGTGCCAGCAGCTTATCGGGGCAAGAGACCCAGTACTTC.

The V and J genes are TRBV19 and TRBJ2-2; 9 bases are a match to TRBD1. CDR3 length equals 15 residues. Trimming cost V 4 bases and J 0 bases; bases outside gene matches: 0. Germline values: CDR1 LNHDA, CDR2 SQIVND (reference sequence). DNA of the CDR3: TGTGCCAGTAGTAGGGACAGGGCGAACACCGGGGAGCTGTTTTTT. Encoded protein: CASSRDRANTGELFF.

J is TRBJ2-1 and V is TRBV7-2; TRBD2 matches 10 bases. Germline CDR1 SGHTA, CDR2 FQGNSA. The CDR3 is made up of 15 amino acids. Trimming took 3 bases from V and 8 from J; bases not matched to a gene: 7. CDR3 sequence (DNA): TGTGCCAGCAGCTTGAGAGCGGGGGGGCCCGATGAGCAGTTCTTC. Translating gives CASSLRAGGPDEQFF.